The 20 T cell receptor beta chains reported below all come from one sample, sequenced in a study of shared clonotypes between healthy human individuals. Only in-frame clones appear in the TCRdb table, and some are missing; sequencing was by immunoSEQ multiplex PCR. The sample has over a million clones, roughly 96% seen once. The sample taken for sequencing was naive CD4+ T cells sorted from blood. As for subset: CD45RA+ positively selected. Every receptor here comes from a man under 40 in good health.

The chain recombines TRBV5-4 with TRBJ2-7, with 11 bases fitting TRBD1. CDR3 length: 15 amino acids. Germline V CDR1 and CDR2: SGHNT, YYREEE (reference sequence). The V and J ends lost 4 bases and 6 bases, in that order; junction bases with no gene match: 9. The chain's CDR3 is CASSQSLGQGGEQYF. The CDR3 DNA reads as TGTGCCAGCAGCCAGAGTCTGGGACAGGGGGGCGAGCAGTACTTC. The whole variable domain, filled in from reference TRBV5-4 and TRBJ2-7, reads ETGVTQSPTHLIKTRGQQVTLRCSSQSGHNTVSWYQQALGQGPQFIFQYYREEENGRGNFPPRFSGLQFPNYSSELNVNALELDDSALYLCASSQSLGQGGEQYFGPGTRLTVT.

The V call is TRBV18, the J call TRBJ1-1; D not certain. Germline V gene sequence: CDR1 KGHSH, CDR2 LQKENI. Between the trimmed V and J ends, which lost 5 bases and 6 bases, there was a span of 13 bases. The CDR3 covers 13 residues. The CDR3 DNA follows: TGTGCCAGCTCAAAACAGCAGGATGCTGAAGCTTTCTTT. Encoded protein: CASSKQQDAEAFF. Supplemented by reference TRBV18 and TRBJ1-1, the full variable domain reads NAGVMQNPRHLVRRRGQEARLRCSPMKGHSHVYWYRQLPEEGLKFMVYLQKENIIDESGMPKERFSAEFPKEGPSILRIQQVVRGDSAAYFCASSKQQDAEAFFGQGTRLTVV.

This chain uses TRBV5-1 with TRBJ2-3; a possible D gene is TRBD2 (5 bases). CDR1 SGHRS and CDR2 YFSETQ come from the germline V gene. V was cut by 4 bases and J by 6 bases, with 12 bases left in between. The CDR3 spans 13 residues. This CDR3 is CASSELPGDTQYF. The CDR3 DNA sequence: TGCGCCAGCAGCGAATTACCGGGGGATACGCAGTATTTT.

The CDR3 region has the DNA TGTGCCAGCAGTTTAAGCCCCTTGGACGGGAATACGCAGTATTTT. It is translated as CASSLSPLDGNTQYF. The chain recombines TRBV6-5 with TRBJ2-3, with D perhaps TRBD2 (5 bases). Trimming left V 4 bases short and J 7 bases short, with 18 bases between. Germline CDR1 reads MNHEY; CDR2 reads SVGAGI. The CDR3 runs to 15 residues.

This clone occurred once. This chain uses TRBV28 with TRBJ2-5; 8 bases align to TRBD1. Germline CDR1 and CDR2: MDHEN and SYDVKM. The CDR3 contains 13 residues. V gave up 4 bases and J gave up 4 bases; unmatched junction bases: 2. As DNA, the CDR3 is TGTGCCAGCAGTTCGGGACAGGTAGAGACCCAGTACTTC. Encoded protein: CASSSGQVETQYF.

This chain links TRBV5-8 with TRBJ2-1; 10 positions match TRBD1. V was clipped by 4 bases and J by 4 bases; unmatched bases: 2. This CDR3 contains 14 residues. CDR1 SGHTS and CDR2 YDEGEE come from the germline V gene. CDR3 nucleotide sequence: TGTGCCAGCAGCATGGGACAGGGGTACAATGAGCAGTTCTTC. The encoded protein is CASSMGQGYNEQFF.

The chain links TRBV5-4 to TRBJ2-7; D is uncertain. The ends were cut back, 1 base at V and 3 bases at J, with 8 bases in the middle. Per germline, CDR1 SGHNT and CDR2 YYREEE (reference sequence). The length of the CDR3 is 13 residues. CDR3 amino acids: CASSLSADYEQYF. CDR3 nucleotides: TGTGCCAGCAGCTTGTCTGCGGACTACGAGCAGTACTTC.

The rearrangement uses TRBV6-1 and TRBJ2-1; TRBD2 might be the D (7 bases). V lost 3 bases and J 4 bases, leaving 13 bases between the germline ends. Germline V gives CDR1 MNHNS, CDR2 SASEGT. The CDR3 contains 15 residues. CDR3: CASSDRRGPYNEQFF. CDR3 coding DNA: TGTGCCAGCAGTGATAGGCGGGGGCCGTACAATGAGCAGTTCTTC.

The chain is built from TRBV29-1 and TRBJ2-5; D not resolved. CDR1 is SQVTM, CDR2 ANQGSEA, per germline. CDR3 length: 12 amino acids. Between the trimmed V and J ends, which lost 5 bases and 2 bases, there was a span of 9 bases. The DNA for the CDR3 is TGCAGCGTTAGCCAGTCACAAGAGACCCAGTACTTC. Amino acid sequence: CSVSQSQETQYF.

The chain carries TRBV7-8 and TRBJ1-5; 7 positions agree with TRBD1. This CDR3 comprises 19 residues. In germline, CDR1 is SGHVS, CDR2 FQNEAQ. With V trimmed by 0 bases and J by 2 bases, 13 bases remained unmatched. The CDR3 DNA reads as TGTGCCAGCAGCTTAGCGAAGGGGACAGCGTATAGGGGCAATCAGCCCCAGCATTTT. Encoded protein: CASSLAKGTAYRGNQPQHF.

CDR3 region: CASSVDDNQPQHF. CDR3 bases: TGTGCCAGCAGCGTAGATGACAATCAGCCCCAGCATTTT. The rearrangement links TRBV9 to TRBJ1-5; D unresolved. V was pared by 0 bases and J by 3 bases, with 4 bases between. Germline assignment: CDR1 SGDLS and CDR2 YYNGEE. The CDR3 contains 13 residues.

The CDR3 sequence: CASSPGRYSSYEQYF. CDR3 nucleotides: TGCGCCAGCAGCCCGGGCAGGTACAGCTCCTACGAGCAGTACTTC. This chain joins TRBV4-3 and TRBJ2-7; D is unclear. V lost 4 bases and J lost 0, with 13 bases in between. The CDR3 has 15 residues. Germline loops: CDR1 LGHNA, CDR2 YSLEER.

The chain joins TRBV11-3 to TRBJ2-1; D might be TRBD2 (6 bases). The CDR3 runs 15 residues. From germline, CDR1 is SGHNT and CDR2 YENEEA. Trimming pared 5 bases from V and 2 bases from J, leaving 13 bases between. The CDR3 protein is CASSPREATYNEQFF. The CDR3 nucleotides read TGTGCCAGCAGCCCCAGGGAGGCCACCTACAATGAGCAGTTCTTC.

This chain's CDR3 is CASSLDPGYTYEQYF. The CDR3 coding sequence is TGTGCCAGCAGCTTAGATCCCGGGTATACCTACGAGCAGTACTTC. V usage is TRBV7-2 and J usage is TRBJ2-7; D is uncertain. This CDR3 spans 15 amino acids. From germline, CDR1 is SGHTA and CDR2 FQGNSA. V was cut by 1 base and J by 2 bases, with 12 bases left in between.

CDR3 in amino acids: CASSELMGRSSTNEKLFF. In DNA form, the CDR3 reads TGTGCCAGCAGTGAATTAATGGGCCGGTCATCAACTAATGAAAAACTGTTTTTT. The chain uses TRBV25-1 and TRBJ1-4; D is ambiguous. Germline CDR1 and CDR2: MGHDK and SYGVNS. This CDR3 contains 18 residues. V was shortened by 1 base and J by 0 bases, with 15 bases between the two germline ends.

The chain employs TRBV5-4 and TRBJ2-5; 9 nucleotides line up with TRBD1. Trimming at V came to 4 bases and at J to 5 bases, leaving 9 bases not matched to a gene. This CDR3 contains 15 residues. Germline V gives CDR1 SGHNT, CDR2 YYREEE (reference sequence). In nucleotides, the CDR3 is TGTGCCAGCAGCCAATCAACAGGGGGCGGCGAGACCCAGTACTTC. Protein sequence: CASSQSTGGGETQYF.

CDR3 sequence reads: CASSLSQGYGYTF. The DNA for the CDR3 is TGTGCCAGCAGTTTATCGCAGGGTTACGGCTACACCTTC. The chain links TRBV6-1 to TRBJ1-2, with D possibly being TRBD1 (5 bases). V was clipped by 5 bases and J by 8 bases, with 15 bases between them. The CDR3 sequence is 13 residues long. CDR1 is MNHNS, CDR2 SASEGT, per germline.

V gene TRBV10-2 combines with J gene TRBJ2-7, with D unclear. The CDR3 loop spans 13 amino acids. Germline V gene data show CDR1 as WSHSY and CDR2 as SAAADI. Between the trimmed V and J ends, which lost 4 bases and 4 bases, there was a span of 11 bases. The CDR3 protein is CASSVVFAYEQYF. CDR3 bases: TGCGCCAGCAGTGTAGTTTTCGCTTACGAGCAGTACTTC.

The table lists this clone with a few counts. Other DNA sequences within the sample encode an identical CDR3. The rearrangement joins TRBV18 to TRBJ2-5; no clear D. Germline loops: CDR1 KGHSH, CDR2 LQKENI. V was cut by 0 bases and J by 4 bases, with 6 bases left in between. The CDR3 consists of 13 residues. The CDR3 is CASSPPGGETQYF. The CDR3 nucleotides read TGTGCCAGCTCACCACCAGGTGGAGAGACCCAGTACTTC.

This rearrangement joins TRBV27 to TRBJ2-7; no definite D call. CDR3 size: 14 residues. The germline V gene has CDR1 MNHEY and CDR2 SMNVEV (reference sequence). V was pared by 0 bases and J by 1 base, with 7 bases between. The CDR3 region is CASSLSPVSYEQYF. The CDR3 DNA follows: TGTGCCAGCAGTTTATCGCCAGTATCCTACGAGCAGTACTTC.